A single sample gave rise to the 26 T cell receptor beta chains below, sequenced in a study of shared clonotypes between healthy human individuals (TCRdb year 2020). For the CD8 naive samples, CD45RO-negative cells were positively selected for CCR7, yielding a CD45RA+CCR7+ population from which TemRA cells were excluded. The method was the immunoSEQ multiplex PCR assay. This immuneACCESS table, as held by TCRdb, lists in-frame sequences with V and J called but not all clones. Of the missing ones, under half trace to an unresolved V gene in checked studies; the others have no known cause. The sample table lists around 650,000 clones, about 96% of them with a count of one. In total, the top ten clones hold roughly 0.12% of the sample. Sequenced sample: naive CD8+ T cells sorted from blood. What the cell subset or site label conveys for this sample: CD45RA+CCR7+. Receptors were obtained from a woman aged 25 to 39 in good health.

V gene TRBV11-2 combines with J gene TRBJ2-7; 10 nucleotides line up with TRBD1. Germline V gene sequence: CDR1 SGHAT, CDR2 FQNNGV. V was clipped by 6 bases and J by 2 bases; unmatched bases: 10. This CDR3 region has 16 residues. The CDR3 nucleotides read TGTGCCAGCAGTTACTTCCCGGGACAGGGGACCTACGAGCAGTACTTC. Translating it yields CASSYFPGQGTYEQYF.

The chain joins TRBV19 to TRBJ1-1, with D tentatively TRBD1 (6 bases). The germline gives CDR1 LNHDA, CDR2 SQIVND (reference sequence). V was clipped by 4 bases and J by 1 base, with 13 bases between them. The CDR3 has 15 amino acids. CDR3 DNA: TGTGCCAGTAGTAGCCGACAGGCAACGAACACTGAAGCTTTCTTT. It codes for CASSSRQATNTEAFF.

This clone was detected once. The genes are TRBV7-9 and TRBJ2-2; D not resolved. The germline V gene encodes CDR1 SEHNR and CDR2 FQNEAQ (reference sequence). V shed 5 bases and J shed 5 bases, with 9 bases lying between them. The CDR3 loop spans 13 amino acids. The CDR3 DNA reads TGTGCCAGCAGCGCGACAAAGACCGGGGAGCTGTTTTTT. Residues: CASSATKTGELFF.

This chain connects TRBV19 to TRBJ2-7, with 7 bases aligning to TRBD1. This CDR3 has 16 amino acids. V shed 3 bases, J shed 2 bases, and the junction held 10 bases outside the gene matches. The germline V gene has CDR1 LNHDA and CDR2 SQIVND (reference sequence). CDR3 amino acids: CASSIAFGTVAYEQYF. The DNA of the CDR3 is TGTGCCAGTAGTATCGCTTTCGGGACAGTGGCCTACGAGCAGTACTTC.

The genes are TRBV5-1 and TRBJ1-2; D unclear. The V gene's germline CDR1 is SGHRS and CDR2 YFSETQ. V was trimmed by 0 bases and J by 7 bases, leaving 13 bases between them. This CDR3 comprises 14 residues. The CDR3 region is CASSLAGGGSGYTF. The CDR3 region has the DNA TGCGCCAGCAGCTTGGCGGGAGGCGGTTCTGGCTACACCTTC.

This chain connects TRBV9 to TRBJ2-1, with 7 bases fitting TRBD2. With 4 bases clipped from V and 6 bases from J, the junction kept 7 bases outside the gene matches. CDR1 and CDR2 from the germline V gene are SGDLS and YYNGEE. The CDR3 covers 14 residues. CDR3 loop: CASSQGRGSNEQFF. In nucleotides, the CDR3 is TGTGCCAGCAGCCAAGGGAGGGGATCCAATGAGCAGTTCTTC.

V and J are TRBV13 and TRBJ2-3; weak D call: TRBD1 (6 bases). In germline, CDR1 is PRHDT, CDR2 FYEKMQ (reference sequence). The CDR3 loop spans 15 amino acids. The ends were cut back, 1 base at V and 0 bases at J, with 8 bases in the middle. The CDR3 DNA reads as TGTGCCAGCAGCTTAGAGAGGGGGAGCACAGATACGCAGTATTTT. Its translation: CASSLERGSTDTQYF.

In its sample, this clone was seen a few times. J is TRBJ1-1 and V is TRBV7-9; D is undetermined. The V and J ends lost 5 bases and 7 bases respectively, with 11 bases between them. Per germline, CDR1 SEHNR and CDR2 FQNEAQ (reference sequence). This CDR3 region has 12 residues. DNA for the CDR3: TGTGCCAGCAGCCCAGCGGTCGGTGAAGCTTTCTTT. This encodes CASSPAVGEAFF. The full variable domain, with the rest looked up from reference TRBV7-9 and TRBJ1-1, is DTGVSQNPRHKITKRGQNVTFRCDPISEHNRLYWYRQTLGQGPEFLTYFQNEAQLEKSRLLSDRFSAERPKGSFSTLEIQRTEQGDSAMYLCASSPAVGEAFFGQGTRLTVV.

This clone was detected only a few times. Other nucleotide sequences in the sample specify the same CDR3. The rearrangement uses TRBV19 and TRBJ1-1, with no clear D. The V end was cut by 3 bases, the J end by 1 base, with 6 bases between. CDR3 length: 13 residues. The germline gives CDR1 LNHDA, CDR2 SQIVND (reference sequence). CDR3: CASSIWGNTEAFF. CDR3 nucleotide sequence: TGTGCCAGTAGTATCTGGGGGAACACTGAAGCTTTCTTT. Based on the CDR3 plus reference TRBV19 and TRBJ1-1, the full variable domain is DGGITQSPKYLFRKEGQNVTLSCEQNLNHDAMYWYRQDPGQGLRLIYYSQIVNDFQKGDIAEGYSVSREKKESFPLTVTSAQKNPTAFYLCASSIWGNTEAFFGQGTRLTVV.

This chain joins TRBV4-1 and TRBJ2-1; 8 positions agree with TRBD1. V shed 0 bases and J 2 bases; nucleotides not matched to a gene: 3. The CDR3 consists of 16 residues. The germline gives CDR1 MGHRA, CDR2 YSYEKL. CDR3 DNA sequence: TGCGCCAGCAGCCAAGAAGGGACAGGTACCTACAATGAGCAGTTCTTC. Protein product: CASSQEGTGTYNEQFF.

In its sample, this clone was seen once. CDR3 in DNA: TGTGCCAGCAGTTTCTCGACGGGGTCCTATGGCTACACCTTC. Translated, it gives CASSFSTGSYGYTF. This chain joins TRBV27 and TRBJ1-2; D not resolved. V dropped 3 bases and J dropped 4 bases, with 12 bases sitting between them. CDR1 and CDR2 (germline): MNHEY, SMNVEV (reference sequence). The CDR3 is 14 residues long.

The chain uses TRBV7-6 and TRBJ2-5; 7 positions agree with TRBD2. V was pared by 1 base and J by 1 base, with 6 bases of the junction left unmatched. Germline V lookup: CDR1 SGHVS, CDR2 FNYEAQ. This CDR3 has 16 amino acids. The chain's CDR3 is CASSLVAGESQETQYF. The CDR3 region has the DNA TGTGCCAGCAGCTTAGTGGCGGGGGAGAGCCAAGAGACCCAGTACTTC.

Remarks on this clone: Other nucleotide sequences from this sample produce the same CDR3. This rearrangement joins TRBV11-2 to TRBJ2-3, with 8 bases matching TRBD2. This CDR3 is 15 amino acids long. V gave up 3 bases and J gave up 0 bases; unmatched junction bases: 2. Germline CDR1 SGHAT, CDR2 FQNNGV. The CDR3 DNA is TGTGCCAGCAGCTTGAGCGGGAGAAGCACAGATACGCAGTATTTT. Translation gives CASSLSGRSTDTQYF.

Regarding this clone: The sample holds other DNA sequences that translate to the same CDR3. Written as DNA, the CDR3 is TGTGCCAGCAGTTTAACGGGAGACACCGGGGAGCTGTTTTTT. Translated: CASSLTGDTGELFF. The rearrangement links TRBV28 to TRBJ2-2; D is possibly TRBD2 (6 bases). Germline V gene lookup returns CDR1 MDHEN and CDR2 SYDVKM. This CDR3 has 14 amino acids. Trimming removed 2 bases at V and 3 bases at J, with 7 bases between.

For this clone: Other nucleotide sequences in the sample specify the same CDR3. This chain's CDR3 is CASSLGLGSYEQYF. The CDR3 DNA reads TGTGCCAGCAGTTTAGGCCTGGGGTCCTACGAGCAGTACTTC. This chain joins TRBV27 and TRBJ2-7; D gene unclear. CDR3 length: 14 residues. Germline V gene lookup returns CDR1 MNHEY and CDR2 SMNVEV (reference sequence). V dropped 2 bases and J dropped 1 base, with 9 bases sitting between them.

The chain links TRBV7-6 to TRBJ1-6, with D tentatively TRBD1 (6 bases). V dropped 4 bases and J dropped 10 bases, with 8 bases sitting between them. There are 12 residues in the CDR3. Germline V gene data show CDR1 as SGHVS and CDR2 as FNYEAQ. In nucleotides, the CDR3 is TGTGCCAGCAGCTACAGGGACTCACCCCTCCACTTT. It yields the protein CASSYRDSPLHF.

This chain connects TRBV28 to TRBJ2-7; TRBD1 matches at 10 bases. CDR1 MDHEN and CDR2 SYDVKM come from the germline V gene. This CDR3 is built from 15 residues. V shed 5 bases and J 3 bases; nucleotides not matched to a gene: 7. The CDR3 region is CASSLRQGAVYEQYF. The CDR3 DNA sequence: TGTGCCAGCAGTCTTCGACAGGGGGCCGTCTACGAGCAGTACTTC.

About this clone itself: A junction boundary mismatches the germline segment, possibly from a read error. The rearrangement links TRBV20-1 to TRBJ1-6; no reliable D call. CDR1 and CDR2 from the germline V gene are DFQATT and SNEGSKA (reference sequence). The CDR3 spans 8 residues. CDR3 sequence: CSDPLGFF. DNA for the CDR3: TGCAGTGACCCGCTCGGATTCTTT.

The chain joins TRBV9 to TRBJ1-5, with 7 positions matching TRBD1. Germline-derived CDR1 and CDR2 are SGDLS and YYNGEE. The CDR3 spans 18 residues. With 0 bases clipped from V and 0 bases from J, the junction kept 9 bases outside the gene matches. The CDR3 DNA sequence: TGTGCCAGCAGCGTAGTGACGGTGGGACAGCTTAGCAATCAGCCCCAGCATTTT. It codes for CASSVVTVGQLSNQPQHF.

The rearrangement uses TRBV4-1 and TRBJ2-1; D is perhaps TRBD2 (5 bases). The V end was cut by 8 bases, the J end by 1 base, with 12 bases between. The germline CDR1 and CDR2 sequences are MGHRA and YSYEKL. This CDR3 has 14 amino acids. The chain's CDR3 is CASRGPGSYNEQFF. The DNA for the CDR3 is TGCGCCAGCCGAGGGCCAGGTTCCTACAATGAGCAGTTCTTC.

The chain couples TRBV19 to TRBJ2-1; D remains ambiguous. The V end lost 7 bases, the J end lost 8 bases, and 15 bases lay between the germline ends. This CDR3 region has 13 residues. Germline lookup yields CDR1 LNHDA and CDR2 SQIVND (reference sequence). The CDR3 region has the DNA TGTGCCAGTACTCTGGCGGTGGGTTATGAGCAGTTCTTC. It encodes CASTLAVGYEQFF.

This chain links TRBV14 with TRBJ2-7; D is possibly TRBD1 (6 bases). Germline assignment: CDR1 SGHDN and CDR2 FVKESK. V was pared by 4 bases and J by 3 bases, with 16 bases between. This CDR3 is 15 amino acids long. The CDR3 reads CASSPLQGGLYEQYF. CDR3 nucleotides: TGTGCCAGCAGCCCATTACAGGGTGGTCTCTACGAGCAGTACTTC.

This chain uses TRBV2 with TRBJ2-3; perhaps TRBD2 as D (6 bases). This CDR3 comprises 15 residues. The germline gives CDR1 SNHLY, CDR2 FYNNEI. Trimming pared 6 bases from V and 2 bases from J, leaving 15 bases between. The CDR3 loop is CASSTGGLYTDTQYF. CDR3 DNA sequence: TGTGCCAGCAGCACCGGGGGTCTCTACACAGATACGCAGTATTTT.

The rearrangement links TRBV30 to TRBJ2-7, with D tentatively TRBD2 (6 bases). Trimming removed 5 bases from V and 4 bases from J, with 15 bases in between. This CDR3 comprises 13 residues. From germline, CDR1 is GTSNPN and CDR2 SVGIG (reference sequence). Here the CDR3 DNA reads TGTGCCTGGGCTTCTTATGGGGGGTACGAGCAGTACTTC. Amino acids: CAWASYGGYEQYF.

Remarks on this clone: Different DNA sequences within this sample yield the same CDR3. The chain uses TRBV7-8 and TRBJ2-7; D is uncertain. The CDR3 has 11 amino acids. Germline CDR1 reads SGHVS; CDR2 reads FQNEAQ. The ends were cut back, 0 bases at V and 7 bases at J, with 4 bases in the middle. CDR3 in DNA: TGTGCCAGCAGCTTAGCCGGGGAGCAGTACTTC. Its translation is CASSLAGEQYF.

V is TRBV11-2 and J is TRBJ1-1; TRBD1 matches at 9 bases. Germline loops: CDR1 SGHAT, CDR2 FQNNGV. V lost 5 bases and J lost 3; bases outside the gene matches: 7. This CDR3 spans 15 amino acids. The CDR3 spells CASSLGTGQDTEAFF. CDR3 coding DNA: TGTGCCAGCAGCCTAGGGACAGGGCAGGACACTGAAGCTTTCTTT.